Included here is one T cell receptor (beta chain) sequence, with context. This entry comes from a study of PD-L1 blockade in urothelial cancer. The CDR3 runs 15 residues. The V end was cut by 3 bases, the J end by 7 bases, with 16 bases between. From germline, CDR1 is KGHSH and CDR2 LQKENI. Some clones are missing from TCRdb's copy, which holds only in-frame ones; the method was immunoSEQ multiplex PCR. The sample lists more than 45,000 clones, around 80% seen once, with around 4.5% in the top ten. Sequenced here: PBMCs, sampled around atezolizumab (anti-PD-L1) treatment. The chain joins TRBV18 to TRBJ1-5, with D possibly matching TRBD1 (5 bases). The receptor was derived from a man between 65 and 80 years old with urothelial cancer. The CDR3 DNA follows: TGTGCCAGCTCACCGACCTCTGGGGCAGAGCAGCCCCAGCATTTT. Translating gives CASSPTSGAEQPQHF.